The 23 T cell receptor beta chains reported below all come from one sample, sequenced in a study of blood T cells in healthy people across ages (dated by TCRdb to the mid-2010s). The library came from 5' RACE. TCRdb shows the sequencer as Illumina HiSeq 2500. A second PCR of about 6 to 11 cycles was run with a J-beta primer mix and a sample-barcoded 5' primer. The raw public data were reprocessed by TCRdb itself: fastp quality trimming at Q25, MiXCR clonotype calling, in-frame beta chains only. Identical CDR3 protein sequences are pooled into one entry, listed with their most common genes and DNA. The sample records roughly 1,100,000 distinct CDR3 sequences, around 27% of which are singletons. Approximately 0.71% of the sample belongs to the ten largest clones. The same sample was also studied in work on T cells of mothers and their children.

The sequenced material came from blood. The receptors shown here come from a girl between 2 and 10 years old in good health.

This clonotype was picked up a small number of times. This sequence joins TRBV20-1 and TRBJ2-5, with 9 bases matching TRBD2. The J call may be faulty, since TRBJ2-1 better matches the DNA end. The CDR3 is made up of 15 amino acids. CDR1 and CDR2 (germline): DFQATT, SNEGSKA (reference sequence). The DNA of the CDR3 is TGCAGTGCTAGAGCGGGACTAGCTTTCCTCTACGAGCAGTTCTTC. This codes for CSARAGLAFLYEQFF.

This clonotype has ten or more counts. This chain joins TRBV28 and TRBJ2-7, with D perhaps matching TRBD2 (6 bases). The germline V gene has CDR1 MDHEN and CDR2 SYDVKM. V lost 3 bases and J lost 1, with 7 bases in between. The CDR3 spans 13 residues. CDR3 bases: TGTGCCAGCAGTTTTGCGGGGTCCTACGAGCAGTACTTC. This gives the protein CASSFAGSYEQYF. Combining the CDR3 with reference TRBV28 and TRBJ2-7 gives the whole variable domain DVKVTQSSRYLVKRTGEKVFLECVQDMDHENMFWYRQDPGLGLRLIYFSYDVKMKEKGDIPEGYSVSREKKERFSLILESASTNQTSMYLCASSFAGSYEQYFGPGTRLTVT.

This chain links TRBV9 with TRBJ1-2, with TRBD1 matching over 7 bases. The V gene's germline CDR1 is SGDLS and CDR2 YYNGEE. This CDR3 is 13 amino acids long. With 3 bases clipped from V and 8 bases from J, the junction kept 7 bases outside the gene matches. In nucleotides, the CDR3 is TGTGCCAGCAGCGGGGACAGCCCAAGGGGCTACACCTTC. Protein product: CASSGDSPRGYTF.

This clonotype was seen a handful of times. CDR3 amino acids: CATSDAGEETQYF. The DNA of the CDR3 is TGTGCCACCAGTGATGCAGGGGAAGAGACCCAGTACTTC. The chain is built from TRBV24-1 and TRBJ2-5; maybe TRBD1 (6 bases). V was cut by 3 bases and J by 3 bases, with 7 bases left in between. The CDR3 runs to 13 residues. Germline V gene sequence: CDR1 KGHDR, CDR2 SFDVKD.

The rearrangement joins TRBV7-9 to TRBJ2-3; D is unresolved. This CDR3 is built from 16 residues. CDR1 SEHNR and CDR2 FQNEAQ come from the germline V gene (reference sequence). Trimming cost V 1 base and J 3 bases, with 14 bases left between them. CDR3 amino acids: CASSLGVSDLTDTQYF. CDR3 DNA: TGTGCCAGCAGCTTAGGGGTTAGTGATCTTACAGATACGCAGTATTTT.

This clonotype came up a few times. J is TRBJ2-7 and V is TRBV6-1; D remains ambiguous. CDR1 and CDR2 from the germline V gene are MNHNS and SASEGT. The CDR3 extends over 15 amino acids. Trimming took 2 bases from V and 2 from J, leaving 13 bases between them. In DNA, the CDR3 is TGTGCCAGCAGTGAATTCGTGGGCGGAGCCTACGAGCAGTACTTC. Translated: CASSEFVGGAYEQYF.

The chain recombines TRBV11-2 with TRBJ2-6; no definite D call. CDR1 SGHAT and CDR2 FQNNGV come from the germline V gene. The CDR3 covers 14 residues. The V gene lost 8 bases and the J gene lost 3 bases, with 11 bases spanning the gap. The CDR3: CASGETRGANVLTF. As DNA, the CDR3 is TGTGCCAGCGGAGAGACGCGTGGGGCCAACGTCCTGACTTTC. Filled out from reference TRBV11-2 and TRBJ2-6, the complete variable domain reads EAGVAQSPRYKIIEKRQSVAFWCNPISGHATLYWYQQILGQGPKLLIQFQNNGVVDDSQLPKDRFSAERLKGVDSTLKIQPAKLEDSAVYLCASGETRGANVLTFGAGSRLTVL.

This clonotype was detected a few times. The chain links TRBV27 to TRBJ2-7, with D perhaps matching TRBD2 (5 bases). This CDR3 is built from 18 residues. CDR1 and CDR2 from the germline V gene are MNHEY and SMNVEV (reference sequence). With 4 bases removed from V and 2 bases from J, the gap between germline ends came to 24 bases. The DNA for the CDR3 is TGTGCCAGCAGTTCCATTGGGAGTCGTACTACCACCCCCTACGAGCAGTACTTC. Amino acids: CASSSIGSRTTTPYEQYF.

This clonotype was counted between two and nine times. V gene TRBV7-2 combines with J gene TRBJ2-5; D is perhaps TRBD1 (6 bases). The germline V and J ends were trimmed by 2 bases and 2 bases, with 15 bases remaining between them. The CDR3 is 16 amino acids. Germline V CDR1 and CDR2: SGHTA, FQGNSA. The CDR3, as DNA: TGTGCCAGCAGCTTAACTCCGGACAGCTCGCAAGAGACCCAGTACTTC. Amino acids: CASSLTPDSSQETQYF.

This clonotype came up a few times. The chain uses TRBV5-1 and TRBJ2-5; 10 positions match TRBD2. With 3 bases clipped from V and 6 bases from J, the junction kept 14 bases outside the gene matches. Germline lookup yields CDR1 SGHRS and CDR2 YFSETQ. This CDR3 has 17 amino acids. The CDR3 DNA reads TGCGCCAGCAGCTGGACAGTCCAACTAGCGGGACTCCAGACCCAGTACTTC. Translating it yields CASSWTVQLAGLQTQYF.

Only a few counts were recorded for this clonotype. V is TRBV25-1 and J is TRBJ1-4; 7 bases match TRBD1. With V trimmed by 4 bases and J by 8 bases, 4 bases remained unmatched. Germline values: CDR1 MGHDK, CDR2 SYGVNS. This CDR3 is 13 amino acids long. As DNA, the CDR3 is TGTGCCAGCAGTGGGAAGGGGGCGGAAAAACTGTTTTTT. Translated: CASSGKGAEKLFF. The complete variable domain, with remaining parts taken from reference TRBV25-1 and TRBJ1-4, reads EADIYQTPRYLVIGTGKKITLECSQTMGHDKMYWYQQDPGMELHLIHYSYGVNSTEKGDLSSESTVSRIRTEHFPLTLESARPSHTSQYLCASSGKGAEKLFFGSGTQLSVL.

This clonotype turned up a few times. V gene TRBV11-2 combines with J gene TRBJ1-4; possible D gene TRBD1, 5 bases. This CDR3 contains 17 residues. V was cut by 5 bases and J by 4 bases, with 20 bases left in between. Germline V CDR1 and CDR2: SGHAT, FQNNGV. The CDR3, as DNA: TGTGCCAGCAGCACTCTCCGGGACCTGCGGAATAATGAAAAACTGTTTTTT. As protein: CASSTLRDLRNNEKLFF.

The chain links TRBV20-1 to TRBJ2-1; D might be TRBD2 (6 bases). Germline V CDR1 and CDR2: DFQATT, SNEGSKA (reference sequence). Trimming left V 5 bases short and J 5 bases short, with 16 bases between. CDR3 length: 14 amino acids. CDR3 in amino acids: CSAHKGVADNEQFF. The CDR3 bases are TGCAGTGCTCACAAGGGAGTAGCGGACAATGAGCAGTTCTTC.

CDR3 sequence reads: CASSPLPRLKLFF. CDR3 nucleotide sequence: TGCGCCAGCAGCCCCCTTCCTAGGCTGAAACTGTTTTTT. V gene TRBV4-1 combines with J gene TRBJ1-4; D is uncertain. Germline V lookup: CDR1 MGHRA, CDR2 YSYEKL. Trimming stripped 4 bases from V and 11 bases from J, with 14 bases between. The CDR3 runs to 13 residues.

This chain uses TRBV10-3 with TRBJ1-1; D possibly corresponds to TRBD1 (5 bases). In germline, CDR1 is ENHRY, CDR2 SYGVKD. The CDR3 has 14 residues. V lost 6 bases and J 1 base, leaving 12 bases between the germline ends. The CDR3 region has the DNA TGTGCCATCAGGGACACCCAGGAGAACACTGAAGCTTTCTTT. The encoded protein is CAIRDTQENTEAFF.

Comments on this clonotype: No conserved phenylalanine or tryptophan ends this CDR3, so it is likely a read error. The limits of the CDR3 on the DNA are not certain, so only TCRdb's listed CDR3 is given. J is TRBJ2-4 and V is TRBV9; TRBD2, the D gene given by the table, was not confirmed from the DNA. The CDR3 is 10 amino acids in total, end residues counted. Germline loops: CDR1 SGDLS, CDR2 YYNGEE. CDR3 sequence: CASSVVKGEV.

This clonotype was counted between two and nine times. This chain joins TRBV28 and TRBJ2-7, with TRBD2 matching over 13 bases. The germline CDR1 and CDR2 sequences are MDHEN and SYDVKM. The V segment lost 6 bases and the J segment 3 bases; nucleotides outside the gene matches: 2. CDR3 length: 14 amino acids. CDR3 DNA: TGTGCCAGCAGGGGACTAGCGGGAATCTACGAGCAGTACTTC. It encodes CASRGLAGIYEQYF.

Ten or more counts support this clonotype. This sequence joins TRBV6-1 and TRBJ2-5; D is undetermined. The CDR3 has 16 residues. The germline V gene has CDR1 MNHNS and CDR2 SASEGT. Between the trimmed V and J ends, which lost 1 base and 4 bases, there was a span of 16 bases. The CDR3 loop is CASSEEVERPVETQYF. The CDR3 nucleotides read TGTGCCAGCAGTGAAGAGGTCGAGCGCCCGGTAGAGACCCAGTACTTC.

This chain links TRBV5-1 with TRBJ2-6; D is ambiguous. Germline V gives CDR1 SGHRS, CDR2 YFSETQ. Trimming left V 1 base short and J 0 bases short, with 8 bases between. CDR3 length: 16 amino acids. Written as DNA, the CDR3 is TGCGCCAGCAGCTTGACAGCTACCTCTGGGGCCAACGTCCTGACTTTC. It yields the protein CASSLTATSGANVLTF.

This chain links TRBV7-2 with TRBJ2-1, with unresolved D. Trimming stripped 1 base from V and 6 bases from J, with 16 bases between. The CDR3 has 16 amino acids. The V gene's germline CDR1 is SGHTA and CDR2 FQGNSA. DNA for the CDR3: TGTGCCAGCAGCTTAGATCGTAGGGTCCCTTTCAATGAGCAGTTCTTC. Protein product: CASSLDRRVPFNEQFF.

J is TRBJ2-1 and V is TRBV21-1; the D call of TRBD2 is as the table states it, not checked on the DNA. TRBV21-1 is a pseudogene segment. This CDR3 spans 16 amino acids. CDR3 region: CASGPSLAPTSNEQFF. DNA of the CDR3: TGTGCCAGCGGACCGTCCCTAGCGCCAACGAGCAATGAGCAGTTCTTC.

This clonotype was counted only a few times. Here the CDR3 DNA reads TGTGCCAGCAGCCCGAGGTGGGGGGAGTTGCCCCAACGGACCCAGTACTTC. The encoded protein is CASSPRWGELPQRTQYF. V usage is TRBV12-3 or TRBV12-4 and J usage is TRBJ2-5, with D possibly being TRBD2 (6 bases). CDR3 length equals 17 residues. V gave up 6 bases and J gave up 7 bases, with 27 bases separating them.

The gene calls are TRBV7-2 and TRBJ2-5; 8 bases map to TRBD2. The DNA end is more similar to TRBJ2-1, so the J call may be wrong. Germline values: CDR1 SGHTA, CDR2 FQGNSA. The CDR3 consists of 15 residues. The CDR3 DNA follows: TGTGCCAGCAGCCCAGATTACGGGGGGGTCAATGAGCAGTTCTTC. Its protein is CASSPDYGGVNEQFF.